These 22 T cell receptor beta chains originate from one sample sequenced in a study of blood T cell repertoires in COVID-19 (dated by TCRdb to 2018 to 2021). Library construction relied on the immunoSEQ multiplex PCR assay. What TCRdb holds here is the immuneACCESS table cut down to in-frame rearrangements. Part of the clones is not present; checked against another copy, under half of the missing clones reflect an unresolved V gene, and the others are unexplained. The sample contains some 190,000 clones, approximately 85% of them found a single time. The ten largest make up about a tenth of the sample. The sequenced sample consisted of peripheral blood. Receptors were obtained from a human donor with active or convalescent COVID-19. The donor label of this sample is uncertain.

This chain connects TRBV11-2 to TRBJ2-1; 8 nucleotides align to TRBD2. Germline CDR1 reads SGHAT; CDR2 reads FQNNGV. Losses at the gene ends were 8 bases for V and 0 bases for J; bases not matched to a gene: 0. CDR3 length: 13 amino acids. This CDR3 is CASGLASYNEQFF. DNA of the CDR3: TGTGCCAGCGGACTAGCCTCCTACAATGAGCAGTTCTTC. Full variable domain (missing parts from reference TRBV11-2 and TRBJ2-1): EAGVAQSPRYKIIEKRQSVAFWCNPISGHATLYWYQQILGQGPKLLIQFQNNGVVDDSQLPKDRFSAERLKGVDSTLKIQPAKLEDSAVYLCASGLASYNEQFFGPGTRLTVL.

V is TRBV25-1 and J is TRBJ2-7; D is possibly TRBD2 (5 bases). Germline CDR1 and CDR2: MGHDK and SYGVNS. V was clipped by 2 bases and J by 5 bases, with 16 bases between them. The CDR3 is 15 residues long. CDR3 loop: CASSELGLGPHEQYF. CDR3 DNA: TGTGCCAGCAGTGAACTAGGACTGGGCCCCCACGAGCAGTACTTC.

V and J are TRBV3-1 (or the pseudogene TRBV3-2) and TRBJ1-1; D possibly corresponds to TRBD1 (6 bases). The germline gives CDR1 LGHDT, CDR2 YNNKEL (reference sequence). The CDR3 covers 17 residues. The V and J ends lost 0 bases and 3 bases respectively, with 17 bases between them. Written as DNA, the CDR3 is TGTGCCAGCAGCCAAGATCATATAACTGCAGGGGACACTGAAGCTTTCTTT. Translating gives CASSQDHITAGDTEAFF.

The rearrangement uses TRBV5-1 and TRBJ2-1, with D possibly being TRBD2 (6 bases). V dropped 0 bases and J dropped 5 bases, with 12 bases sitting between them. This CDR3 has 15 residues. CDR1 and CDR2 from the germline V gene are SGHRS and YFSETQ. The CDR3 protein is CASSLGSLANNEQFF. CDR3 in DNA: TGCGCCAGCAGCTTGGGCTCGCTAGCGAACAATGAGCAGTTCTTC.

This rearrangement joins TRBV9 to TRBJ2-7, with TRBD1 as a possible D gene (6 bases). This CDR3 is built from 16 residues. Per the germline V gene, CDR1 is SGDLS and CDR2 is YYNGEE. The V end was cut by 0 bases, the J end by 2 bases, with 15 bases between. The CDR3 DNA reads TGTGCCAGCAGCGTAGGTCCCTCGGGGACACCCTACGAGCAGTACTTC. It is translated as CASSVGPSGTPYEQYF.

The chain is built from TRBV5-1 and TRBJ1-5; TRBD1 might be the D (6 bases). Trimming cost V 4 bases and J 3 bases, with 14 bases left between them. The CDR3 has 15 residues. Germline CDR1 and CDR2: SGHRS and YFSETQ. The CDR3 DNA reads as TGCGCCAGCAGCAAGGACGGACAGTTCAATCAGCCCCAGCATTTT. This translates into CASSKDGQFNQPQHF. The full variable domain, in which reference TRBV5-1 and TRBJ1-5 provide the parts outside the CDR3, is KAGVTQTPRYLIKTRGQQVTLSCSPISGHRSVSWYQQTPGQGLQFLFEYFSETQRNKGNFPGRFSGRQFSNSRSEMNVSTLELGDSALYLCASSKDGQFNQPQHFGDGTRLSIL.

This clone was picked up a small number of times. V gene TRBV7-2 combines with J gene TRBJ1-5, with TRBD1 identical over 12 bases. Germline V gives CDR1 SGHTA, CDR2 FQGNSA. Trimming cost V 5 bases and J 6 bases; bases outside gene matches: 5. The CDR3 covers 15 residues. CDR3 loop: CASSPGTGGFQPQHF. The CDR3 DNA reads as TGTGCCAGCAGCCCCGGGACAGGGGGCTTTCAGCCCCAGCATTTT.

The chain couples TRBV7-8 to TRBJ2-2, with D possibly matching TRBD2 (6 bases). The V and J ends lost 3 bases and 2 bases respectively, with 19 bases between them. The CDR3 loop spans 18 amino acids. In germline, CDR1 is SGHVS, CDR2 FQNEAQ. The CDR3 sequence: CASSLYQSFSGNTGELFF. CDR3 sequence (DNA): TGTGCCAGCAGCTTGTACCAAAGCTTTAGCGGTAACACCGGGGAGCTGTTTTTT.

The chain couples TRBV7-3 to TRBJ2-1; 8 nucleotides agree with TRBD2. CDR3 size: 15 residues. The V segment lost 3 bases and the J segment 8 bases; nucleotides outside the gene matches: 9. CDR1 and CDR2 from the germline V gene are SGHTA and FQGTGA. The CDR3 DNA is TGTGCCAGCAGCTTGGGACTAGGGCGCGCGGATGAGCAGTTCTTC. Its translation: CASSLGLGRADEQFF.

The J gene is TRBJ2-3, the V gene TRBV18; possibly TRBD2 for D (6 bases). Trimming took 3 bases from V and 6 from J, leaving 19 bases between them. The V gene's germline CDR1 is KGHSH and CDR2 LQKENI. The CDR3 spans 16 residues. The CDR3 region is CASSPRAGDSMDTQYF. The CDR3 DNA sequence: TGTGCCAGCTCACCCAGAGCGGGCGATAGCATGGATACGCAGTATTTT.

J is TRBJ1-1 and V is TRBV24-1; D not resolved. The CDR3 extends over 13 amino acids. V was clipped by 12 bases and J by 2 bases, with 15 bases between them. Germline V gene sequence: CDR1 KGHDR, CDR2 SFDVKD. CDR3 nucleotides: TGTGCCGTCTACCGGGCGGGAAACACTGAAGCTTTCTTT. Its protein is CAVYRAGNTEAFF.

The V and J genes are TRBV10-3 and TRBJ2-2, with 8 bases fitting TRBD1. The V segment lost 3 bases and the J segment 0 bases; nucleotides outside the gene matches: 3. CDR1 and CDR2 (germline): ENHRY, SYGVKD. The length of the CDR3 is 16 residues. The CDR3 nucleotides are TGTGCCATCAGTGACTACAGGGGGGCGAACACCGGGGAGCTGTTTTTT. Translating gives CAISDYRGANTGELFF.

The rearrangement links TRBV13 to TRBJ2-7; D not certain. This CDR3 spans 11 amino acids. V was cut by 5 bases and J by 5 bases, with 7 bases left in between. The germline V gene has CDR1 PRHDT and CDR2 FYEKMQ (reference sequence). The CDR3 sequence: CASSQVHEQYF. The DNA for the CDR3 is TGTGCCAGCAGCCAGGTCCACGAGCAGTACTTC.

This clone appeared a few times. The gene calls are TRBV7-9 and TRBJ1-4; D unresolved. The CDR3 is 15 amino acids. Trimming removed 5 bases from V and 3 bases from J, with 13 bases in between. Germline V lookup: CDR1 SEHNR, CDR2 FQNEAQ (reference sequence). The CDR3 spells CASSEGIGSNEKLFF. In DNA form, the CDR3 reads TGTGCCAGCAGCGAGGGAATTGGCTCTAATGAAAAACTGTTTTTT.

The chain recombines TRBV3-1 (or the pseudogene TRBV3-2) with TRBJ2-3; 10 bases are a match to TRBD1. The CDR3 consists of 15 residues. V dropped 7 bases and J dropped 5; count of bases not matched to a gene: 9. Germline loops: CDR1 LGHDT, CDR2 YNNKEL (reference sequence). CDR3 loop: CASNAGTGVGDTQYF. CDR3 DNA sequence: TGTGCCAGCAACGCCGGGACAGGGGTCGGAGATACGCAGTATTTT.

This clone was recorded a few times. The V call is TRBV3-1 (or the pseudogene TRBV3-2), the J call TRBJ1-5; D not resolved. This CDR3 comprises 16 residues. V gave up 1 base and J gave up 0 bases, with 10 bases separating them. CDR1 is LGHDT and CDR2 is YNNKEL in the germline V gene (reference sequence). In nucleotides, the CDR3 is TGTGCCAGCAGCCAAGGAGGGCCGTATAGCAATCAGCCCCAGCATTTT. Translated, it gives CASSQGGPYSNQPQHF.

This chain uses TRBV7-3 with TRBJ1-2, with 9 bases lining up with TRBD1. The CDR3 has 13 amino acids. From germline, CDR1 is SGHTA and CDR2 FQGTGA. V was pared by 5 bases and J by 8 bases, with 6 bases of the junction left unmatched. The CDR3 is CASSQTGGDGYTF. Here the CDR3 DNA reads TGTGCCAGCAGCCAAACAGGGGGCGACGGCTACACCTTC.

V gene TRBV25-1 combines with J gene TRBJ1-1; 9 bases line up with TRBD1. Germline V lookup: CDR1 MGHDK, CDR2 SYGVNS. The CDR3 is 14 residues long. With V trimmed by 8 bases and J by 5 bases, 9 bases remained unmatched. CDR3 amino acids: CASGTQGAGTEAFF. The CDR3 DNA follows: TGTGCCAGCGGAACACAGGGGGCGGGGACTGAAGCTTTCTTT.

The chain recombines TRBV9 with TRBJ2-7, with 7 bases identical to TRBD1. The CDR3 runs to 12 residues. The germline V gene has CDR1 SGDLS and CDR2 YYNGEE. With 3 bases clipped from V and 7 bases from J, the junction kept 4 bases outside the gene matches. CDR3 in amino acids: CASSAHRGEQYF. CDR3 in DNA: TGTGCCAGCAGCGCCCACAGGGGTGAGCAGTACTTC. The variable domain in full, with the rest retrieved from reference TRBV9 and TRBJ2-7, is DSGVTQTPKHLITATGQRVTLRCSPRSGDLSVYWYQQSLDQGLQFLIQYYNGEERAKGNILERFSAQQFPDLHSELNLSSLELGDSALYFCASSAHRGEQYFGPGTRLTVT.

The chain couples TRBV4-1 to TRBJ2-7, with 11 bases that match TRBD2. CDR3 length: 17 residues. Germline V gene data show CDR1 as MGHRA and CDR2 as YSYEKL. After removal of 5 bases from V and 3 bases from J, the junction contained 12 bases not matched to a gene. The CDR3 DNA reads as TGCGCCAGCAGCTTACTAGCGGGAGTAGGGATCGGCTACGAGCAGTACTTC. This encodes CASSLLAGVGIGYEQYF.

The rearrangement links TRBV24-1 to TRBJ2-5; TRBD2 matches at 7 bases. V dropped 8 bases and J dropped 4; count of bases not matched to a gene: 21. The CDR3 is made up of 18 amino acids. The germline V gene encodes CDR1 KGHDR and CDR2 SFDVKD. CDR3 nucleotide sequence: TGTGCCACCATTCCTGCCCCAGGTTCGGGAGCGGGGCCAGAGACCCAGTACTTC. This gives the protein CATIPAPGSGAGPETQYF.

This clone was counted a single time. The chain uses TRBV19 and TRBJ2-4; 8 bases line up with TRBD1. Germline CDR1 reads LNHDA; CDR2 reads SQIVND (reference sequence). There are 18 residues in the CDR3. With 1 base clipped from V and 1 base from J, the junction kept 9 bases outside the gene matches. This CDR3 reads CASSIGTGIDSAKNIQYF. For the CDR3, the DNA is TGTGCCAGTAGTATAGGGACAGGGATTGATTCGGCCAAAAACATTCAGTACTTC. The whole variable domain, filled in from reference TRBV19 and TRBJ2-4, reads DGGITQSPKYLFRKEGQNVTLSCEQNLNHDAMYWYRQDPGQGLRLIYYSQIVNDFQKGDIAEGYSVSREKKESFPLTVTSAQKNPTAFYLCASSIGTGIDSAKNIQYFGAGTRLSVL.